The T cell receptor beta chain described here comes from a study of blood T cell repertoires in COVID-19. Clones were read by immunoSEQ multiplex PCR, and TCRdb kept only the in-frame ones, dropping some. The data show roughly 300,000 clones, roughly 87% seen once. This CDR3 has 14 amino acids. Germline-derived CDR1 and CDR2 are LNHDA and SQIVND (reference sequence). Deletions cut 2 bases from V and 8 bases from J, with 10 bases between. The clonotype comes from a woman younger than 45 who had recovered from COVID-19. Sequencing used PBMCs or T cells enriched from blood (not recorded which). The rearrangement uses TRBV19 and TRBJ1-6; D possibly corresponds to TRBD1 (6 bases). CDR3 loop: CASSIPGAYSPLHF. The CDR3 DNA sequence: TGTGCCAGTAGTATACCAGGGGCGTATTCACCCCTCCACTTT.